What follows is one T cell receptor (beta chain) and its context. The sample comes from a study of regulatory T cells in long-lasting Graves disease. V was pared by 6 bases and J by 0 bases, with 12 bases between. Germline values: CDR1 LNHDA, CDR2 SQIVND (reference sequence). CDR3 length equals 14 residues. As to time point: persistent/refractory GD, antithyroid drugs over 5 years with positive TRAb. The authors made the TCR library using RNA they extracted from PBMCs. iRepertoire HTBI primers and Arm-PCR of CDR3 regions built TCR beta libraries. A single record per CDR3 protein comes from TCRdb applying MiXCR to the multiplex PCR reads. Of about 660,000 distinct CDR3 sequences listed, around 30% are singletons.

Material: peripheral blood mononuclear cells (PBMCs), obtained when the disease was refractory, from a patient treated with antithyroid drugs. The TCR originated in a female donor with Graves disease. The genes are TRBV19 and TRBJ2-7; unclear D gene. The CDR3 loop is CASSSDDFSYEQYF. The CDR3 nucleotides read TGTGCCAGTAGCTCGGACGATTTCTCCTACGAGCAGTACTTC. The full variable domain, completed using reference TRBV19 and TRBJ2-7, is DGGITQSPKYLFRKEGQNVTLSCEQNLNHDAMYWYRQDPGQGLRLIYYSQIVNDFQKGDIAEGYSVSREKKESFPLTVTSAQKNPTAFYLCASSSDDFSYEQYFGPGTRLTVT.